This T cell receptor beta chain is drawn from a study of blood T cell repertoires in COVID-19. Original processing notes: Estimation of nucleated cell counts relied on the amplification of reference gene primers. Generated by immunoSEQ multiplex PCR, the TCRdb table keeps only in-frame clones and is missing some. The V and J calls and clone size were taken over from that table, and D and trimming were inferred from the DNA. Of a few hundred thousand clones in the sample, 70% to 90% were seen once. The CDR3 is made up of 14 amino acids. V lost 6 bases and J 4 bases, leaving 16 bases between the germline ends. Germline V lookup: CDR1 SGHTA, CDR2 FQGNSA.

Source material: PBMCs or T cells enriched from blood (not recorded which). This chain uses TRBV7-2 with TRBJ2-7, with a tentative D call TRBD2 (5 bases). The receptor's source is a middle-aged man who had recovered from COVID-19. Written as DNA, the CDR3 is TGTGCCAGCAGTTCTAGAGGGAGCAGATACGAGCAGTACTTC. As protein: CASSSRGSRYEQYF.